A selection of T cell receptor beta chains follows, all from one sample in a study of T-cell memory formation after mild COVID-19. TCRdb re-called the 5' RACE reads through MiXCR, storing one row per CDR3 protein. Here the sample spans around 340,000 distinct CDR3 sequences, roughly 13% being singletons. Sequenced material: PBMCs or a T cell subset sorted from them (not recorded which). The source of these receptors is a man younger than 35 who had mild COVID-19 (a few samples of this study predate the infection). Cell type and time point are not known. Both conserved end residues are part of each CDR3. D genes are given only for firm matches. Some rows mark clone size as missing; the rest say once, few, many or name a class of expanded clone.

J gene	clone size	D gene	V gene	CDR3 protein	CDR3 DNA
TRBJ2-5	.	.	TRBV30	CAWSGPGQRGETQYF	TGTGCCTGGAGTGGCCCCGGACAGCGAGGAGAGACCCAGTACTTC
TRBJ2-5	many	.	TRBV6-5	CASSYGAGRETQYF	TGTGCCAGCAGTTATGGAGCCGGTAGGGAGACCCAGTACTTC
TRBJ2-5	.	.	TRBV4-2	CASSQGLTFQETQYF	TGTGCCAGCAGCCAAGGACTTACTTTCCAAGAGACCCAGTACTTC
TRBJ2-1	.	TRBD1	TRBV7-2	CASSHPDRGRNEQFF	TGTGCCAGCAGCCACCCTGACAGGGGGCGGAATGAGCAGTTCTTC
TRBJ1-5	few	.	TRBV12-3/TRBV12-4	CASSLHRNQPQHF	TGTGCCAGCAGCCTCCACAGGAATCAGCCCCAGCATTTT
TRBJ1-4	few	.	TRBV9	CASSIGETNEKLFF	TGTGCCAGCAGCATCGGGGAAACTAATGAAAAACTGTTTTTT
TRBJ2-3	few	.	TRBV11-2	CASSLGPYTDTQYF	TGTGCCAGCAGCTTAGGCCCCTACACAGATACGCAGTATTTT
TRBJ1-1	.	TRBD1	TRBV7-2	CASSLAGTGVNTEAFF	TGTGCCAGCAGCTTAGCCGGGACAGGTGTAAACACTGAAGCTTTCTTT
TRBJ2-3	.	.	TRBV9	CASSVLPGPGLTDTQYF	TGTGCCAGCAGCGTACTTCCGGGGCCGGGACTCACAGATACGCAGTATTTT
TRBJ2-7	many	.	TRBV5-5	CASSLTVSYEQYF	TGTGCCAGCAGCTTAACAGTCTCCTACGAGCAGTACTTC
TRBJ1-5	few	TRBD1	TRBV4-1	CASSQGQGARQPQHF	TGCGCCAGCAGCCAAGGGCAGGGGGCTCGTCAGCCCCAGCATTTT
TRBJ2-5	few	TRBD1	TRBV7-2	CASSWRTGRQETQYF	TGTGCCAGCAGCTGGCGGACAGGTCGTCAAGAGACCCAGTACTTC